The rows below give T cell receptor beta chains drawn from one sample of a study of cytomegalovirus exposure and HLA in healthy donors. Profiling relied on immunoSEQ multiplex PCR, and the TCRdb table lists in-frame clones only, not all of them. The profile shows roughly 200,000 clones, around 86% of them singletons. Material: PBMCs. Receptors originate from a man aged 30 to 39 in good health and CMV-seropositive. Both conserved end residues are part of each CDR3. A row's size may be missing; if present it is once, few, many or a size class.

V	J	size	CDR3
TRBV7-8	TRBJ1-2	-	CASSQSWVVNYGYTF
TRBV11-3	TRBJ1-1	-	CASSSHPGSTEAFF
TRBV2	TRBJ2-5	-	CASSVSQETQYF
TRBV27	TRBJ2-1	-	CASTPGLAGEGYNEQFF
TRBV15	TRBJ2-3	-	CATSGGKDTQYF
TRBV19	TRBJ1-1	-	CASSIWSKAFF
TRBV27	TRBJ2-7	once	CASSRKMISAGAAYEQYF
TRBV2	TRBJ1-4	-	CASSGITDSEKLFF
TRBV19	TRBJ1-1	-	CASVDRGLETEAFF
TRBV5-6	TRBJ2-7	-	CASSTSGGGTYEQYF
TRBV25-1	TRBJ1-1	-	CASSEKGALEAFF
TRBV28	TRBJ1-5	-	CASRLTGLGNQPQHF
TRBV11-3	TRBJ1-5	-	CASSPGRGNSEPQHF
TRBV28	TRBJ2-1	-	CASNVHLAGVVEQFF
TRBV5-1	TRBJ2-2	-	CASSPEGGWTGELFF
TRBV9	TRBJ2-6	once	CASSPRRQDLSGANVLTF
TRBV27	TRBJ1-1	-	CASSSRMTPGGTEAFF
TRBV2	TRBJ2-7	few	CASSEERYEQYF
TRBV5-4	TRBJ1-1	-	CASSLDTPLNTEAFF
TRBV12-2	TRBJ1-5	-	CASRPAGQPQHF
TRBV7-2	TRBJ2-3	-	CASSFLTGKDTQYF
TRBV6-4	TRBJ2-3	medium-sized	CASSPGRLAGSDTQYF
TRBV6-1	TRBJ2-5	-	CASTRQAGDQETQYF
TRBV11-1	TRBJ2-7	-	CASSPFRSLRGRVDEQYF